This T cell receptor (beta chain) was sequenced during a study of blood T cells in healthy people across ages. General study results and limits: Higher naive T cell percentage went strongly together with higher TCR beta diversity.

As concerns this clonotype: The antigen remains undetermined.

Next came a second PCR, run for roughly 6 to 11 cycles, which used a sample-barcoded 5' primer along with a J-beta primer mix. TCRdb analysed the 5' RACE reads with MiXCR anew, one entry per CDR3 protein. The sample comprises more than 900,000 distinct CDR3 sequences, about 25% of which are singletons, and approximately 0.7% rests with the top ten. This CDR3 comprises 13 residues. CDR1 is MNHEY and CDR2 is SMNVEV in the germline V gene (reference sequence). Caucasian individuals from Russia who were healthy and aged 6 to 90 acted as donors. Total RNA, at least 6 micrograms per sample, came from PBMCs. This same sample was also taken into another study, of T cells of mothers and their children.

The chain joins TRBV27 to TRBJ2-1, with D possibly matching TRBD2 (5 bases). The DNA end lines up better with TRBJ2-5; the J call may be wrong. The source material was blood. The origin of this receptor is a girl aged 2 to 10 in good health. The CDR3 protein is CASSYEGVETQYF. The CDR3 DNA reads TGTGCCAGCAGTTACGAGGGTGTGGAGACCCAGTACTTC.